This TCR beta chain emerged from a study of cytomegalovirus exposure and HLA in healthy donors. Study-wide results and caveats: The study put under 200 TCR beta chains on its list as cytomegalovirus-associated. A later analysis showed that HLA-associated TCR beta chains had undergone more clonal expansion than equally common others.

A note on this clone: Its antigen is not known.

Losses at the gene ends were 7 bases for V and 0 bases for J; bases not matched to a gene: 8. The CDR3 runs to 15 residues. The germline gives CDR1 SNHLY, CDR2 FYNNEI. Primers for the PCR totalled 60 Vbeta and 13 Jbeta. Only in-frame clones appear in the TCRdb table, and some are missing; sequencing was by immunoSEQ multiplex PCR. The sample consists of under 200,000 clones, approximately 80% of them appearing once. Input material: PBMCs. The receptor was isolated from a woman aged 45-59 years in good health and CMV-seropositive. The V and J genes are TRBV2 and TRBJ1-1; 7 nucleotides align to TRBD1. For the CDR3, the DNA is TGTGCCAGCACCCCGGACAGGCTGATGAACACTGAAGCTTTCTTT. Translating gives CASTPDRLMNTEAFF. The full variable domain, with the rest looked up from reference TRBV2 and TRBJ1-1, is EPEVTQTPSHQVTQMGQEVILRCVPISNHLYFYWYRQILGQKVEFLVSFYNNEISEKSEIFDDQFSVERPDGSNFTLKIRSTKLEDSAMYFCASTPDRLMNTEAFFGQGTRLTVV.